This T cell receptor beta chain came from a study of blood T cell repertoires in COVID-19. Across the whole study: The origin of the acute and convalescent COVID-19 samples was the United States, Italy and Spain.

Participants, about 18 to 100 years old, spanned around 25 US areas. Assignments of participants to cohorts depended upon their own reported clinical history. Per the authors' pipeline: Estimated nucleated cell counts came from reference gene primer amplification. Sequenced by immunoSEQ multiplex PCR; TCRdb stores in-frame clones only, minus some. That table is the source of V, J and clone size, and D and trimming were worked out from the DNA. The data hold 390,000 or so clones, with just under 90% observed a single time. Germline CDR1 and CDR2: KGHSH and LQKENI. Trimming removed 6 bases at V and 0 bases at J, with 15 bases between. The CDR3 totals 16 residues.

The sequence was collected from a woman in her forties or fifties who had recovered from COVID-19. This chain uses TRBV18 with TRBJ1-5, with D possibly TRBD1 on 5 matching bases. Sample: PBMCs or T cells enriched from blood (not recorded which). The CDR3 DNA sequence: TGTGCCAGCTCCCTGGGGGGAGCTCGTAGCAATCAGCCCCAGCATTTT. Amino acid sequence: CASSLGGARSNQPQHF.